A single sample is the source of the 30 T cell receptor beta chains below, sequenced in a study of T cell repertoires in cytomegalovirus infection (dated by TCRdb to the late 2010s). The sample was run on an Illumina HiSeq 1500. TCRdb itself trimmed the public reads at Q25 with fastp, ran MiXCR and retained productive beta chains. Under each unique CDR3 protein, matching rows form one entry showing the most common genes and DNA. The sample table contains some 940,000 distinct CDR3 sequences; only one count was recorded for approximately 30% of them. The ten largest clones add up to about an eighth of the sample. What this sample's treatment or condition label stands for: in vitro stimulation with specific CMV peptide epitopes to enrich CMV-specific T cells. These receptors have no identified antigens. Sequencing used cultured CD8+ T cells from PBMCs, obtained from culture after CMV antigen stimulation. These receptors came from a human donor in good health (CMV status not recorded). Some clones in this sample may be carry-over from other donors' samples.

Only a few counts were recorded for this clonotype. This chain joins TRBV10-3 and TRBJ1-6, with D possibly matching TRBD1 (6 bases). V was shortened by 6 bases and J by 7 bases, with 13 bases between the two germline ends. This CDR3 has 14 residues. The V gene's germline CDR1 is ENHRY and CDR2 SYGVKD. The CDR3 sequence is CAIRPDSSNSPLHF. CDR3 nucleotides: TGTGCCATCAGACCGGACAGCTCCAATTCACCCCTCCACTTT.

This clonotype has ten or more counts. The CDR3, as DNA: TGTGCCAGTAGTATCGATCTCGGTCAGCCTATGAACACTGAAGCTTTCTTT. This gives the protein CASSIDLGQPMNTEAFF. The chain recombines TRBV19 with TRBJ1-1; D unresolved. CDR3 length equals 17 residues. V was trimmed by 3 bases and J by 0 bases, leaving 17 bases between them. Per the germline V gene, CDR1 is LNHDA and CDR2 is SQIVND (reference sequence).

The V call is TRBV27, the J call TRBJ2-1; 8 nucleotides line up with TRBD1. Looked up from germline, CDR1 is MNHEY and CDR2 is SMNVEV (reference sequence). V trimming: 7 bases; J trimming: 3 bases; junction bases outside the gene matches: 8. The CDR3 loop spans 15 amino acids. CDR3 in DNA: TGTGCCAGCACTCGGACAGGGTCGAACTACAATGAGCAGTTCTTC. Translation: CASTRTGSNYNEQFF.

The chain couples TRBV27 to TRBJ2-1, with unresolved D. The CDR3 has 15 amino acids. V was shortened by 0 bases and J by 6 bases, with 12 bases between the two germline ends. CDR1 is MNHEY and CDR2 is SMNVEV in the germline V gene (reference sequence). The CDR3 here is CASSLSMTLSNEQFF. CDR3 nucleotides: TGTGCCAGCAGTTTATCGATGACACTTAGCAATGAGCAGTTCTTC.

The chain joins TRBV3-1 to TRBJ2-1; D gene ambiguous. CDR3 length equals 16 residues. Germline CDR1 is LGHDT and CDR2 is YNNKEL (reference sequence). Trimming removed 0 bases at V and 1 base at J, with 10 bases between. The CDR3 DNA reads TGTGCCAGCAGCCAAGATTGGGCTAGTTCCTACAATGAGCAGTTCTTC. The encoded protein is CASSQDWASSYNEQFF.

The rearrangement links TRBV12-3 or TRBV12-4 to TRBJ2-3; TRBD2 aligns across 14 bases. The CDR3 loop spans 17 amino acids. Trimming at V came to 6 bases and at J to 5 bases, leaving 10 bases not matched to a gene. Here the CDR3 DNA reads TGTGCCAGCAGGAACCCGGGACTAGCGGGGGAACTAGATACGCAGTATTTT. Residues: CASRNPGLAGELDTQYF.

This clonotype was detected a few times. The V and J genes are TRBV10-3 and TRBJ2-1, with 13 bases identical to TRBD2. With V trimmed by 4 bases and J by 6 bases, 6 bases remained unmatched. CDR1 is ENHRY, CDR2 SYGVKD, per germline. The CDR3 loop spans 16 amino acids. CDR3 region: CAISALTSGGANEQFF. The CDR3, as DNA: TGTGCCATCAGTGCCCTAACTAGCGGGGGGGCCAATGAGCAGTTCTTC.

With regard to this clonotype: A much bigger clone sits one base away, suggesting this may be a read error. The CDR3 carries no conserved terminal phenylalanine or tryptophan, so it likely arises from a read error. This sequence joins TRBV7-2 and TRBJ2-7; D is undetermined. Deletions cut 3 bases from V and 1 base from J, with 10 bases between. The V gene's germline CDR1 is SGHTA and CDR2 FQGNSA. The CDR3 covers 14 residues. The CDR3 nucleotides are TGTGCCAGCAGCTTCGGGTGGGATTCCTACGAGCAGTACTAC. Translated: CASSFGWDSYEQYY.

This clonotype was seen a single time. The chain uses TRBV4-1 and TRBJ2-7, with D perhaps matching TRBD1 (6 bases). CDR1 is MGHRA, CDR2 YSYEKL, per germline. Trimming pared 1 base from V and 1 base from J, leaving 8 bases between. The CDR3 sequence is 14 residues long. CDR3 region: CASSQVGGSYEQYF. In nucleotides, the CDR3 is TGCGCCAGCAGCCAAGTAGGGGGTTCCTACGAGCAGTACTTC.

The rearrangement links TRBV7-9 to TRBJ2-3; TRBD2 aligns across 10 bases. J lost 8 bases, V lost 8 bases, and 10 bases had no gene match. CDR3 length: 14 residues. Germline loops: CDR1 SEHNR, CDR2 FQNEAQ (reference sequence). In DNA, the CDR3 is TGTGCCAGCGAGGATAGCGGGGGGTTTAGTACGCAGTATTTT. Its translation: CASEDSGGFSTQYF.

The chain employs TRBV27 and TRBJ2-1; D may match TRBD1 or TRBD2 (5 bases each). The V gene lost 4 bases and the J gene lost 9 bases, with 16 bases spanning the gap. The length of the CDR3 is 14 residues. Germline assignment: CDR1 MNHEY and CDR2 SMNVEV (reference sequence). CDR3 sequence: CASSYRGPSLEQFF. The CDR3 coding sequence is TGTGCCAGCAGTTACCGGGGACCTAGTCTTGAGCAGTTCTTC.

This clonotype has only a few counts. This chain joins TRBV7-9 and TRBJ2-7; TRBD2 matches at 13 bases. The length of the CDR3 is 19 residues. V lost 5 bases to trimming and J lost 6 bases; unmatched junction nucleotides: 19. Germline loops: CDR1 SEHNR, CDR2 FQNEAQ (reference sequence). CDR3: CASSPPKGTSGVRRGEQYF. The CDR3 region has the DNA TGTGCCAGCAGCCCTCCAAAAGGGACTAGCGGGGTCCGACGCGGCGAGCAGTACTTC.

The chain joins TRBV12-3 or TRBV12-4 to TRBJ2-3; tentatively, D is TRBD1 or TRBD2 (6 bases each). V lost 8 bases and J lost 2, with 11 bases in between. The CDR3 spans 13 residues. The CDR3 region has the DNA TGTGCCAGCTTAGGGGGGAACACAGATACGCAGTATTTT. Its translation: CASLGGNTDTQYF.

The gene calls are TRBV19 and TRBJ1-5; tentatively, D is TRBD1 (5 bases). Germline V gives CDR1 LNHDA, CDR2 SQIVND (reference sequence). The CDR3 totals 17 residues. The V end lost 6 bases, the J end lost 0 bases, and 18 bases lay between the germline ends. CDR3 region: CASSIEEGRVSNQPQHF. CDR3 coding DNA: TGTGCCAGTAGCATCGAGGAGGGCAGGGTTAGCAATCAGCCCCAGCATTTT.

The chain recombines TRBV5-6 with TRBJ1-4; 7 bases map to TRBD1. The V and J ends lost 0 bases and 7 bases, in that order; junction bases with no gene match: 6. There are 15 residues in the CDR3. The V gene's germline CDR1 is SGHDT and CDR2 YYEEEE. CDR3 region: CASSLVIDRVEKLFF. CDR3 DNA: TGTGCCAGCAGCTTGGTCATTGACAGGGTTGAAAAACTGTTTTTT.

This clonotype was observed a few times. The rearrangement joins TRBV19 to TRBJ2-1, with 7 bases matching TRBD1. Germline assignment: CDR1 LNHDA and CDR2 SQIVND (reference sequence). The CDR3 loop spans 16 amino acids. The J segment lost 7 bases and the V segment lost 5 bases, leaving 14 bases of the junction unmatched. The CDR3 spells CASSATPRDSTNEQFF. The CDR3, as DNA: TGTGCCAGTAGTGCCACCCCCCGGGACAGTACTAATGAGCAGTTCTTC.

The CDR3 loop reads CASSRIRARGVPHEQFF. The CDR3 DNA sequence: TGCGCCAGCAGCCGTATCCGGGCGCGGGGGGTCCCTCATGAGCAGTTCTTC. J is TRBJ2-1 and V is TRBV4-3; 8 nucleotides agree with TRBD2. CDR3 length: 17 residues. In germline, CDR1 is LGHNA, CDR2 YSLEER. Trimming at V came to 4 bases and at J to 8 bases, leaving 16 bases not matched to a gene.

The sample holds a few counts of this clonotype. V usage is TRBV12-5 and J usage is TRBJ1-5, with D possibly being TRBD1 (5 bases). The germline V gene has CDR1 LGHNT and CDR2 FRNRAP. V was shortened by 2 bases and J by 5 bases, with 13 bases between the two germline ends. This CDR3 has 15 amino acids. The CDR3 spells CASGLWRGRDQPQHF. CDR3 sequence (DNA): TGTGCTAGTGGTTTGTGGAGGGGACGGGATCAGCCCCAGCATTTT.

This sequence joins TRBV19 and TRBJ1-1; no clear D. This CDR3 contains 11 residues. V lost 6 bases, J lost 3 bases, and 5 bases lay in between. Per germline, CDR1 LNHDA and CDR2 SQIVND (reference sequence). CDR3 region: CASRIYTEAFF. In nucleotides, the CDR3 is TGTGCCAGTAGGATCTACACTGAAGCTTTCTTT.

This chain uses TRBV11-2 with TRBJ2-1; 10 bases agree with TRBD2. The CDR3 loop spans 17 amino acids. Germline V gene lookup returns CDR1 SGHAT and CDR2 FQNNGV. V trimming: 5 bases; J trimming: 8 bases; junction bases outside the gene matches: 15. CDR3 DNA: TGTGCCAGCAGCGTGCTATGGAGCGGGGGGGCGGAGGATGAGCAGTTCTTC. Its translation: CASSVLWSGGAEDEQFF.

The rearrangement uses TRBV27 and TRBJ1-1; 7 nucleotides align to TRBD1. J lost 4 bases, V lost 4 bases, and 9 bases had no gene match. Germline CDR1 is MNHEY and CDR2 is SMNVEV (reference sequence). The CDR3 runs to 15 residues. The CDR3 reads CASSSGTVRGTEAFF. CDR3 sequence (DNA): TGTGCCAGCAGTTCCGGGACAGTCAGAGGCACTGAAGCTTTCTTT.

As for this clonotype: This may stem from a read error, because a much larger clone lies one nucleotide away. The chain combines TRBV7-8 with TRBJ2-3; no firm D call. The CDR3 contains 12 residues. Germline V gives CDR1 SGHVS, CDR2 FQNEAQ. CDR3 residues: CVSSLGDHTQYF. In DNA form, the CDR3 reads TGTGTCAGCAGCTTGGGCGACCATACGCAGTATTTT.

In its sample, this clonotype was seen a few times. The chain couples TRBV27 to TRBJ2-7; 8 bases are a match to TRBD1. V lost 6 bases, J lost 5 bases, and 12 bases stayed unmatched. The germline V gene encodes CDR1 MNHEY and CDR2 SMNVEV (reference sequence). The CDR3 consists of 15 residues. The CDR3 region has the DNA TGTGCCAGCAGCCGAGGCAGGTCGACAGGGGACGAGCAGTACGTC. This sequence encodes CASSRGRSTGDEQYV.

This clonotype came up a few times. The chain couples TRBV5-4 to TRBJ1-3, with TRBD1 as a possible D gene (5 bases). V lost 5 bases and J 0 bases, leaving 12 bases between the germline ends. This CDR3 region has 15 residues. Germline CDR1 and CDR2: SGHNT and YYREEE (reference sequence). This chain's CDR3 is CASRKETDSGNTIYF. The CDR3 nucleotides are TGTGCCAGCAGGAAAGAGACAGACTCTGGAAACACCATATATTTT.

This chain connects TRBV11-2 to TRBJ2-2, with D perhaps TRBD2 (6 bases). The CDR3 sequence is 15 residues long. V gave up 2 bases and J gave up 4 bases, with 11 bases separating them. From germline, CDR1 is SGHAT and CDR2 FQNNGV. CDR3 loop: CASSLTSYATGELFF. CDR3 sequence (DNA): TGTGCCAGCAGCTTAACTAGCTACGCCACCGGGGAGCTGTTTTTT.

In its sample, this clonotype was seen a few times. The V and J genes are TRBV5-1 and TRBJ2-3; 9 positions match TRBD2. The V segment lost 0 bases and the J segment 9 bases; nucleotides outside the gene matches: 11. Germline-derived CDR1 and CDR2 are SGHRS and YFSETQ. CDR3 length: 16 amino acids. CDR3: CASSLESGGLQGTQYF. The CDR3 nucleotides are TGCGCCAGCAGCTTGGAAAGCGGGGGGCTACAGGGCACGCAGTATTTT. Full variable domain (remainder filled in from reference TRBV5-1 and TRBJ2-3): KAGVTQTPRYLIKTRGQQVTLSCSPISGHRSVSWYQQTPGQGLQFLFEYFSETQRNKGNFPGRFSGRQFSNSRSEMNVSTLELGDSALYLCASSLESGGLQGTQYFGPGTRLTVL.

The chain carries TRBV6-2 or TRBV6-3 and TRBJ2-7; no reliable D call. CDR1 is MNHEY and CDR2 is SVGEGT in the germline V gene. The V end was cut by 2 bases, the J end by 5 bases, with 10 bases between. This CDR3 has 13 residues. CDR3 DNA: TGTGCCAGCAGTTACCTCGGAGCGAACGAGCAGTACGTC. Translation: CASSYLGANEQYV.

The CDR3 spells CASSSGQGGSNYGYTF. The CDR3 bases are TGTGCCAGCAGCTCGGGACAGGGGGGTTCTAACTATGGCTACACCTTC. The rearrangement joins TRBV7-9 to TRBJ1-2; 11 nucleotides line up with TRBD1. The CDR3 length is 16 residues. Trimming took 4 bases from V and 0 from J; bases not matched to a gene: 4. Per germline, CDR1 SEHNR and CDR2 FQNEAQ (reference sequence).

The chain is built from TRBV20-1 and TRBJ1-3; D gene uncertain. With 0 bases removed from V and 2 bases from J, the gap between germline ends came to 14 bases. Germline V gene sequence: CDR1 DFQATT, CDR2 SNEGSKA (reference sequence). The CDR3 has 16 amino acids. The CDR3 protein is CSARDITVPTGNTIYF. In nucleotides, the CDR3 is TGCAGTGCTAGAGATATTACGGTTCCTACTGGAAACACCATATATTTT.

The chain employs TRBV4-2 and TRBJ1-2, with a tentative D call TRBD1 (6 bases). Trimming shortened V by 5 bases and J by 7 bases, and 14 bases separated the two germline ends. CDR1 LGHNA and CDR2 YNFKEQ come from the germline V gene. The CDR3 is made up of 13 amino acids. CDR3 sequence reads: CASSSDGGRGYTF. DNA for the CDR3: TGTGCCAGCAGCTCCGACGGGGGCCGTGGCTACACCTTC.